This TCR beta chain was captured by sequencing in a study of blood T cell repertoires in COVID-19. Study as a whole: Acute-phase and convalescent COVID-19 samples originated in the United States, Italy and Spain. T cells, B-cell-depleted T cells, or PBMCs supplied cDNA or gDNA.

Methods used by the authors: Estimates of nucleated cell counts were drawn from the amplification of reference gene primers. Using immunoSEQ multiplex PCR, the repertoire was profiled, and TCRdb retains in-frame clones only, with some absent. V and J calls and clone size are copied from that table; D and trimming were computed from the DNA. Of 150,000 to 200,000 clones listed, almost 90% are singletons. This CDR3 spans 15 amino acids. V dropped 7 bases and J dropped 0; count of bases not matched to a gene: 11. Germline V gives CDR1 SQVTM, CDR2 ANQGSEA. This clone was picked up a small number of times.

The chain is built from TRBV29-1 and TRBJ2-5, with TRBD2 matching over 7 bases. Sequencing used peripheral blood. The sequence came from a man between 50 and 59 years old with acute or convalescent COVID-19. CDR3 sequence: CSGYRMGGYQETQYF. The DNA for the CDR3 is TGCAGCGGTTATCGGATGGGGGGGTACCAAGAGACCCAGTACTTC.